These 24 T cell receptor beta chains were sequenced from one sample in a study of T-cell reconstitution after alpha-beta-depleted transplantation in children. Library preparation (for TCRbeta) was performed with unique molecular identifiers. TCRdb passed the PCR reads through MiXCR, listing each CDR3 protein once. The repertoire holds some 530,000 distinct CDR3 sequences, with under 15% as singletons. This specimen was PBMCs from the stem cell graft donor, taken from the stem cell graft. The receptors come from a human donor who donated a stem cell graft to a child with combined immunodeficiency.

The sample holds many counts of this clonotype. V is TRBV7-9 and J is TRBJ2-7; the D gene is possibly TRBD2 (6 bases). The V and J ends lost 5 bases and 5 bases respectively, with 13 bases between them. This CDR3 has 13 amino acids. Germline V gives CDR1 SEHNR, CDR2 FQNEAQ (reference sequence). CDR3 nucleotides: TGTGCCAGCAGCCCCCGGAGGGACCACGAGCAGTACTTC. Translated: CASSPRRDHEQYF. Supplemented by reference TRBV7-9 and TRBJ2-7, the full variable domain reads DTGVSQNPRHKITKRGQNVTFRCDPISEHNRLYWYRQTLGQGPEFLTYFQNEAQLEKSRLLSDRFSAERPKGSFSTLEIQRTEQGDSAMYLCASSPRRDHEQYFGPGTRLTVT.

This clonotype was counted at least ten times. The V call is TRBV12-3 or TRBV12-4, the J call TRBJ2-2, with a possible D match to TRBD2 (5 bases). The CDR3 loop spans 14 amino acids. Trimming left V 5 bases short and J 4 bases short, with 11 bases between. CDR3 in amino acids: CASSPPGSTGELFF. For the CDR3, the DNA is TGTGCCAGCAGTCCCCCGGGGTCCACCGGGGAGCTGTTTTTT.

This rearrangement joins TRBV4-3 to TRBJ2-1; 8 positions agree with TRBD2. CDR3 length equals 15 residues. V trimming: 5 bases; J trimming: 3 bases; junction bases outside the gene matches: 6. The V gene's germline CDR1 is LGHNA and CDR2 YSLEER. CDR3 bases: TGCGCCAGCAGCGGAGGACTAGCTGACTACAATGAGCAGTTCTTC. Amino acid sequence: CASSGGLADYNEQFF.

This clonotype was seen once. DNA for the CDR3: TGCGCCACCACCCCGGGACAGGGGGCACTACCCTCCTACAATGAGCAGTTCTTC. Translated, it gives CATTPGQGALPSYNEQFF. The gene calls are TRBV5-1 and TRBJ2-1; 12 bases match TRBD1. The CDR3 is made up of 18 amino acids. The ends lost 9 bases at V and 0 bases at J; junction bases unmatched: 13. Germline V CDR1 and CDR2: SGHRS, YFSETQ.

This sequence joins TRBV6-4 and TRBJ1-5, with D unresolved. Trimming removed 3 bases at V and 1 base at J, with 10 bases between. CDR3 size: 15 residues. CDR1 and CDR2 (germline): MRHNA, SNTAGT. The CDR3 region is CASSEGSASNQPQHF. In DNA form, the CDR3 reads TGTGCCAGCAGTGAGGGGTCAGCGAGCAATCAGCCCCAGCATTTT.

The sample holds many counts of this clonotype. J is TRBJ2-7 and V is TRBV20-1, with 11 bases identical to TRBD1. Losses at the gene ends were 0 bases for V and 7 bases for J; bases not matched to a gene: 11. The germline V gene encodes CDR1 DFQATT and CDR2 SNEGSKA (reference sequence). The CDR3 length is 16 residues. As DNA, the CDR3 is TGCAGTGCTAGAGATCTCAGGACAGGGGGCGAATATGAGCAGTACTTC. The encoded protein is CSARDLRTGGEYEQYF.

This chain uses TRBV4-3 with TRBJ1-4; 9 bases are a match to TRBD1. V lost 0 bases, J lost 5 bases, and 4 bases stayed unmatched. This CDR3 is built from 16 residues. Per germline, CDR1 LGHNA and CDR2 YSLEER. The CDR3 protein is CASSQDPGTGNEKLFF. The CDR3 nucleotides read TGCGCCAGCAGCCAAGACCCGGGGACAGGGAATGAAAAACTGTTTTTT.

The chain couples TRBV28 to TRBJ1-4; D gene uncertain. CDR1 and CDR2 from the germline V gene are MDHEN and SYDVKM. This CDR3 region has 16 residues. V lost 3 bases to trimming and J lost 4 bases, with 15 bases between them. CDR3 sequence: CASSFMEVANNEKLFF. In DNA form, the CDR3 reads TGTGCCAGCAGTTTTATGGAGGTCGCAAATAATGAAAAACTGTTTTTT.

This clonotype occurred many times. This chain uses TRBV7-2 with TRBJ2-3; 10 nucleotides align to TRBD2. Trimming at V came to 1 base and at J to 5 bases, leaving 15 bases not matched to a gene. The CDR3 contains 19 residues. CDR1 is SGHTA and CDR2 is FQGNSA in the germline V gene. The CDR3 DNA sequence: TGTGCCAGCAGCTTAGGCCTCTCGGGTAGCGGGAGGTTCCTAGATACGCAGTATTTT. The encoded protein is CASSLGLSGSGRFLDTQYF.

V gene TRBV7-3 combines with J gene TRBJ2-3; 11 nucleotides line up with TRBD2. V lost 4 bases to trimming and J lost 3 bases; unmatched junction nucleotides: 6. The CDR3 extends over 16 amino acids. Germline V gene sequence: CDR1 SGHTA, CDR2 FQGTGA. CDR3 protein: CASSSLAGGGTDTQYF. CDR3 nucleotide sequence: TGTGCCAGCAGCTCTTTAGCGGGAGGGGGGACAGATACGCAGTATTTT.

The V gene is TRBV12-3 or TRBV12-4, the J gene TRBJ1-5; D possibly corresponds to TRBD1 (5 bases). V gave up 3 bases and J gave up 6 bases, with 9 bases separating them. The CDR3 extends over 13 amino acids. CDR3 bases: TGTGCCAGCAGTTTGTCGGGGGTTCAGCCCCAGCATTTT. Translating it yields CASSLSGVQPQHF.

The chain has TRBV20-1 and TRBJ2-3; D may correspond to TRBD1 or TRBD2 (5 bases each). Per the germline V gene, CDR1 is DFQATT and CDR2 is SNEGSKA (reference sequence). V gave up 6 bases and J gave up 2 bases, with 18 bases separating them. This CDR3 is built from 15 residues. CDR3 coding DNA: TGCAGTGCGGGCAAGGGACCGGCTCTCACAGATACGCAGTATTTT. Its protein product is CSAGKGPALTDTQYF.

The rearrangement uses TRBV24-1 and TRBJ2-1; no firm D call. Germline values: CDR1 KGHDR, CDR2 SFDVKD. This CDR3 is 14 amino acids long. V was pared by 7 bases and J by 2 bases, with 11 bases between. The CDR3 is CATRSRSPYNEQFF. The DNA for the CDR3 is TGTGCCACCAGGTCTAGGAGTCCCTACAATGAGCAGTTCTTC.

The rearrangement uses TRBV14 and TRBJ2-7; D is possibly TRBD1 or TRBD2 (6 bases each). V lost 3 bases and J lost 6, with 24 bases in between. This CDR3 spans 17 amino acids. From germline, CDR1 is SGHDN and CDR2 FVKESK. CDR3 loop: CASSHLTAGTLRGEQYF. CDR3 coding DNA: TGTGCCAGCAGCCACCTAACGGCCGGGACTCTCAGGGGCGAGCAGTACTTC.

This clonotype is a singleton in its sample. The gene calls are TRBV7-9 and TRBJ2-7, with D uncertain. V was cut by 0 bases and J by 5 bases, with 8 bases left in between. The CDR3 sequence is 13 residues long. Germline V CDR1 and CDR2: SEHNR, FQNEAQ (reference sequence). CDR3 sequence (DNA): TGTGCCAGCAGCTTAGCGGGGTCCCACGAGCAGTACTTC. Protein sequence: CASSLAGSHEQYF.

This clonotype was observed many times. CDR3 residues: CASSLGLNNEQFF. In nucleotides, the CDR3 is TGTGCCAGCAGCTTGGGACTAAACAATGAGCAGTTCTTC. This chain uses TRBV5-4 with TRBJ2-1, with D perhaps matching TRBD2 (5 bases). The germline V gene encodes CDR1 SGHNT and CDR2 YYREEE (reference sequence). V was trimmed by 0 bases and J by 5 bases, leaving 6 bases between them. This CDR3 comprises 13 residues.

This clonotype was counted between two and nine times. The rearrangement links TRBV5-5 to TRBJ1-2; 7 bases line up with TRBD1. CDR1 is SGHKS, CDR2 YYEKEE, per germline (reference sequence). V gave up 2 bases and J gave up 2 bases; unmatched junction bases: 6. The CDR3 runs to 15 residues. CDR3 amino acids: CASSFKIRGNYGYTF. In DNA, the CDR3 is TGTGCCAGCAGCTTTAAGATCAGGGGGAACTATGGCTACACCTTC.

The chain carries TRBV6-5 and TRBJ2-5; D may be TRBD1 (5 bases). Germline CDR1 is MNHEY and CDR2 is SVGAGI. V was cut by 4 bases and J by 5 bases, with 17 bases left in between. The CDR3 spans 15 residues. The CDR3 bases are TGTGCCAGCAGTTCCTCGGATGGGGCGGTTGAGACCCAGTACTTC. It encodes CASSSSDGAVETQYF.

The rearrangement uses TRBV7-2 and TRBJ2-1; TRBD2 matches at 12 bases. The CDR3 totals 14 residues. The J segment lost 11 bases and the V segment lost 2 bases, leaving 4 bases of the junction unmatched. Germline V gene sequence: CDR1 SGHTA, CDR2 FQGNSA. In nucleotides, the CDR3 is TGTGCCAGCAGCTTACAGACTAGCGGGGGAAAGCAGTTCTTC. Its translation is CASSLQTSGGKQFF.

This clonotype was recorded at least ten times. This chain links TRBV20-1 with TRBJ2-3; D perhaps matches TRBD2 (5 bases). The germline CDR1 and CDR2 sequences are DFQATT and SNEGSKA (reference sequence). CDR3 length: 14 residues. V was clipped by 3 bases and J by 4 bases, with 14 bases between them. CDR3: CSASIGVIADTQYF. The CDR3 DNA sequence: TGCAGTGCTAGCATCGGGGTGATCGCAGATACGCAGTATTTT.

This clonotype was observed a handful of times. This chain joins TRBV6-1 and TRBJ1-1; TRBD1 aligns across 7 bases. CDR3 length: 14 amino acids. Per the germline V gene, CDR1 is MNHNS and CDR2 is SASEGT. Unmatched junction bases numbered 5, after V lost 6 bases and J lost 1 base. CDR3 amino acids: CASSSNRGNTEAFF. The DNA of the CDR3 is TGTGCCAGCAGCTCAAACAGGGGGAACACTGAAGCTTTCTTT.

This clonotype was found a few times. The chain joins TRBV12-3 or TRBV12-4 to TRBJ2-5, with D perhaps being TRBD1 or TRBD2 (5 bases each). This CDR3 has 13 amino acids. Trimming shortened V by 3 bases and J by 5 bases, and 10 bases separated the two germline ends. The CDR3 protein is CASSFPGRETQYF. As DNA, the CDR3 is TGTGCCAGCAGTTTTCCGGGGCGGGAGACCCAGTACTTC.

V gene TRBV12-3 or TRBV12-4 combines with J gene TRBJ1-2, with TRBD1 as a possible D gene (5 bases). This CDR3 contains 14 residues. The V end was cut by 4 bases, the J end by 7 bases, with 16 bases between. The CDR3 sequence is CASSSNRARVGYTF. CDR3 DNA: TGTGCCAGCAGTTCCAACCGGGCCAGGGTTGGCTACACCTTC.

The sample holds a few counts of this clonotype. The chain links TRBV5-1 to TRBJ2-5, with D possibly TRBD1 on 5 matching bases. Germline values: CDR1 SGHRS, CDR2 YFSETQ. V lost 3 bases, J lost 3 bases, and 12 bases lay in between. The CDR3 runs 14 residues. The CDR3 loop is CASSYGIGEETQYF. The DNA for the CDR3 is TGCGCCAGCAGCTATGGGATAGGGGAAGAGACCCAGTACTTC.